This T cell receptor beta chain comes out of a study of cytomegalovirus exposure and HLA in healthy donors. The study ran its PCR with 60 Vbeta and 13 Jbeta primers. Libraries were prepared by immunoSEQ multiplex PCR; TCRdb keeps only in-frame clonotypes and omits some of them. The sample has tens of thousands of clones, around 80% seen once. This CDR3 contains 14 residues. The V end lost 3 bases, the J end lost 3 bases, and 10 bases lay between the germline ends. Germline loops: CDR1 MNHEY, CDR2 SMNVEV (reference sequence). The genes are TRBV27 and TRBJ2-3, with D perhaps TRBD1 (6 bases). This clonotype originated in a woman in her 30s in good health and CMV-seronegative. The specimen was PBMCs. DNA for the CDR3: TGTGCCAGCAGTTTCAGTACAGGGACAGATACGCAGTATTTT. Protein: CASSFSTGTDTQYF.